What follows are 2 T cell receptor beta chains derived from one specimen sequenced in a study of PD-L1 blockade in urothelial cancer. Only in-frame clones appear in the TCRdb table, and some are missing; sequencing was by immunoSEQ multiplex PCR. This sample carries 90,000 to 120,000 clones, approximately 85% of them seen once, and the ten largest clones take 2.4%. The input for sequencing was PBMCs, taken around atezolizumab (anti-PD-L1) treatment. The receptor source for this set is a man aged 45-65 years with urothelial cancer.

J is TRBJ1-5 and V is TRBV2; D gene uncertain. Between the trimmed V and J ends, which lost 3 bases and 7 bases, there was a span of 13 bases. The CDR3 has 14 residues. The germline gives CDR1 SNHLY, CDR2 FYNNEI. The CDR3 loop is CASSDRQRRQPQHF. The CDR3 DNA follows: TGTGCCAGCAGTGATCGTCAACGGCGGCAGCCCCAGCATTTT. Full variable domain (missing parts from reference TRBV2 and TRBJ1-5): EPEVTQTPSHQVTQMGQEVILRCVPISNHLYFYWYRQILGQKVEFLVSFYNNEISEKSEIFDDQFSVERPDGSNFTLKIRSTKLEDSAMYFCASSDRQRRQPQHFGDGTRLSIL.

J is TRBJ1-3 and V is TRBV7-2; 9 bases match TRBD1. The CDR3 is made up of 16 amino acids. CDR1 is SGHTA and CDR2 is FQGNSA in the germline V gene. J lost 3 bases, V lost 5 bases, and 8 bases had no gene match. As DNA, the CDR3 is TGTGCCAGCAGCGAATCCGGGACAGGGAATGGAAACACCATATATTTT. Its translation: CASSESGTGNGNTIYF.